Described below is a single T cell receptor beta chain sequence and its context. The source of the sample is a study of OX40 agonist ivuxolimab in advanced cancers. Assay used: immunoSEQ multiplex PCR; TCRdb lists only in-frame clones, some missing. This table holds about 80,000 clones, about 88% found once. The TCR sequence derives from an adult with an advanced solid tumor such as melanoma, head and neck, liver or kidney cancer. The specimen comprised CD4+ or CD8+ T cells sorted from blood, sampled in a trial of the OX40 agonist ivuxolimab.

Written as DNA, the CDR3 is TGCGCCAGCAGCAGTCCACCCGCAGTGTTAAAGTTCTTC. This encodes CASSSPPAVLKFF. The rearrangement joins TRBV5-1 to TRBJ2-1; D call uncertain. With 4 bases removed from V and 14 bases from J, the gap between germline ends came to 19 bases. CDR3 length: 13 amino acids. Germline V gives CDR1 SGHRS, CDR2 YFSETQ.